Each of the 11 T cell receptor beta chains below was sequenced from the same sample in a study of T cell clonotyping in hematopoietic cell transplantation (dated by TCRdb to the early 2020s). The time point label for this specimen denotes: 30 days after allo-HCT. The method was the immunoSEQ multiplex PCR assay. Here the immuneACCESS table is served through TCRdb, limited to in-frame sequences with V and J called. Missing clones are a known gap in these copies; in checked studies unresolved V genes cover under half, and the rest lacks a known reason. The sample profile shows approximately 6,000 clones; about 30% of them were found once. The ten biggest clones cover 17% of the sample. The material was peripheral blood mononuclear cells, obtained 30 days after allogeneic stem cell transplant. Every receptor here comes from a female patient aged 50-60 years who had an allogeneic stem cell transplant from an unrelated donor, so the T cells may come from the graft donor. Some clones in this sample may be carry-over from other donors' samples.

This clone was seen a few times. V is TRBV11-1 and J is TRBJ1-1; TRBD1 might be the D (5 bases). V shed 1 base and J shed 2 bases, with 8 bases lying between them. The germline gives CDR1 SGHAT, CDR2 FQDESV (reference sequence). The CDR3 length is 14 residues. The CDR3 region has the DNA TGTGCCAGCAGCTTAGGACAGAAAAACACTGAAGCTTTCTTT. Protein: CASSLGQKNTEAFF.

By frequency in the sample, this clone is medium-sized (0.01 to 0.1%). The chain carries TRBV9 and TRBJ1-3; no definite D call. The ends were cut back, 0 bases at V and 8 bases at J, with 9 bases in the middle. This CDR3 is built from 13 residues. Germline lookup yields CDR1 SGDLS and CDR2 YYNGEE. The CDR3 loop reads CASSVEGRDTIYF. The CDR3, as DNA: TGTGCCAGCAGCGTAGAGGGCCGAGACACCATATATTTT.

The V and J genes are TRBV30 and TRBJ1-5, with 7 bases identical to TRBD1. Per the germline V gene, CDR1 is GTSNPN and CDR2 is SVGIG (reference sequence). This CDR3 has 15 amino acids. After removal of 5 bases from V and 6 bases from J, the junction contained 13 bases not matched to a gene. In DNA, the CDR3 is TGTGCCTGGGATGGGGGAGCAGGGGGGCGTCAGCCCCAGCATTTT. Translating gives CAWDGGAGGRQPQHF.

Only a few counts were recorded for this clone. The V and J genes are TRBV19 and TRBJ2-7; weak D call: TRBD1 (6 bases). With 2 bases removed from V and 5 bases from J, the gap between germline ends came to 10 bases. The germline CDR1 and CDR2 sequences are LNHDA and SQIVND (reference sequence). This CDR3 has 13 residues. CDR3 loop: CASSILQGDEQYF. The CDR3 DNA reads as TGTGCCAGTAGTATATTACAGGGCGACGAGCAGTACTTC.

The chain uses TRBV25-1 and TRBJ1-6; 9 bases align to TRBD1. Germline values: CDR1 MGHDK, CDR2 SYGVNS. The junction had 3 bases not matched to a gene; V was cut back by 1 base and J by 8 bases. This CDR3 spans 15 amino acids. The CDR3 DNA is TGTGCCAGCAGTGAATCTCGGACAGGGGATTCACCCCTCCACTTT. It codes for CASSESRTGDSPLHF.

This clone was detected a few times. This chain links TRBV19 with TRBJ1-2, with D possibly being TRBD1 (5 bases). From germline, CDR1 is LNHDA and CDR2 SQIVND (reference sequence). V shed 9 bases and J shed 5 bases, with 7 bases lying between them. The CDR3 is made up of 10 amino acids. As DNA, the CDR3 is TGTGCCAGCGAGGGGTATGGCTACACCTTC. Encoded protein: CASEGYGYTF.

This clone was picked up a small number of times. This chain links TRBV6-5 with TRBJ1-2, with TRBD1 matching 10 bases. Germline lookup yields CDR1 MNHEY and CDR2 SVGAGI. The CDR3 sequence is 15 residues long. With 6 bases clipped from V and 4 bases from J, the junction kept 8 bases outside the gene matches. The DNA of the CDR3 is TGTGCCAGCAGCATCGCTCGGACAGGGGGCTATGGCTACACCTTC. Its translation: CASSIARTGGYGYTF.

This clone was observed a few times. This chain uses TRBV29-1 with TRBJ2-7, with 9 bases that match TRBD2. This CDR3 region has 13 residues. V shed 1 base and J 4 bases; nucleotides not matched to a gene: 2. CDR1 and CDR2 (germline): SQVTM, ANQGSEA. CDR3 amino acids: CSVEVREGYEQYF. The CDR3 region has the DNA TGCAGCGTTGAAGTGCGGGAGGGATACGAGCAGTACTTC.

As DNA, the CDR3 is TGTGCCTGGAGTGTCCGAAGTGTTCGCGCAGATACGCAGTATTTT. Translation: CAWSVRSVRADTQYF. The chain is built from TRBV30 and TRBJ2-3; D is unclear. Trimming left V 0 bases short and J 4 bases short, with 14 bases between. Germline lookup yields CDR1 GTSNPN and CDR2 SVGIG (reference sequence). The length of the CDR3 is 15 residues.

This clone appeared a few times. V usage is TRBV25-1 and J usage is TRBJ1-5; TRBD1 matches 7 bases. The V and J ends lost 8 bases and 0 bases, in that order; junction bases with no gene match: 16. Germline CDR1 reads MGHDK; CDR2 reads SYGVNS. CDR3 length: 18 amino acids. CDR3 residues: CASGDPGTDGNSNQPQHF. Here the CDR3 DNA reads TGTGCCAGCGGGGACCCTGGGACAGACGGAAATAGCAATCAGCCCCAGCATTTT.

This clone was observed a few times. The J gene is TRBJ2-7, the V gene TRBV9, with a tentative D call TRBD1 (5 bases). V was clipped by 2 bases and J by 3 bases, with 15 bases between them. The germline V gene encodes CDR1 SGDLS and CDR2 YYNGEE. The CDR3 runs 15 residues. The CDR3 reads CASSVQGSSHYEQYF. CDR3 bases: TGTGCCAGCAGCGTTCAGGGTTCTTCCCACTACGAGCAGTACTTC.